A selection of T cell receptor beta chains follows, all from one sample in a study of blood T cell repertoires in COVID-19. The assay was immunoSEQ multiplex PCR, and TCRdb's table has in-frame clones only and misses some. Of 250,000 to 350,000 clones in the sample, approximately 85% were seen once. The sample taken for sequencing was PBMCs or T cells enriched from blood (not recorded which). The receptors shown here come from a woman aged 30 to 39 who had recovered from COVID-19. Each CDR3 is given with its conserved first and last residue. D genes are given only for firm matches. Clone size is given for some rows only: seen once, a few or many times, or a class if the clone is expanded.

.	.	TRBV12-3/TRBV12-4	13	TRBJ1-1	TGTGCCAGCAGTTTCTCTATGAACACTGAAGCTTTCTTT	CASSFSMNTEAFF
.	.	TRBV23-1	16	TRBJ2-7	TGCGCCAGCAGTCAACGAGCACAGGAGACACCCTACGAGCAGTACTTC	CASSQRAQETPYEQYF
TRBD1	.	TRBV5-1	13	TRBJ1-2	TGCGCCACCAACCTAGGACAGGGTTATGGCTACACCTTC	CATNLGQGYGYTF
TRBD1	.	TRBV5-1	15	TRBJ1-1	TGCGCCAGCAGCTTACTAAGGACAGGGGGCACTGAAGCTTTCTTT	CASSLLRTGGTEAFF
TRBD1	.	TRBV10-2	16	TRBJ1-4	TGCGCCAGCAAGAGACAGGGGGCGATAACTAATGAAAAACTGTTTTTT	CASKRQGAITNEKLFF
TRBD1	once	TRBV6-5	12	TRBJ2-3	TGTGCCAGCAGTCGACAGGGTAGGACGCAGTATTTT	CASSRQGRTQYF
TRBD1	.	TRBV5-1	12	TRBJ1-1	TGCGCCAGCAGCTTAGGGGACAGAGAAGCTTTCTTT	CASSLGDREAFF
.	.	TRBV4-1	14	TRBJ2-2	TGCGCCAGCAGCCTACAGGGGAACACCGGGGAGCTGTTTTTT	CASSLQGNTGELFF
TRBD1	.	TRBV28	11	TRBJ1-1	TGTGCCATCAACAGGGGACCCGGAGCTTTCTTT	CAINRGPGAFF
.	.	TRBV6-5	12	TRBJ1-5	TGTGCCAGCTCCAGGGAAAATCAGCCCCAGCATTTT	CASSRENQPQHF
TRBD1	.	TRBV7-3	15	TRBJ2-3	TGTGCCAGCAGCTCCCGACAGGGGAGGACAGATACGCAGTATTTT	CASSSRQGRTDTQYF
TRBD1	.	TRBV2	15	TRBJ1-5	TGTGCCAGCAGTGGTCCGACAGGGAGGAATCAGCCCCAGCATTTT	CASSGPTGRNQPQHF
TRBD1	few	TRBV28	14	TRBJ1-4	TGTGCCAGCATCGAGACAGGGGGTGGGGAAAAACTGTTTTTT	CASIETGGGEKLFF
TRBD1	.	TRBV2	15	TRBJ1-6	TGTGCCAGCTCCCCGAGGGGGACAGGGGATTCACCCCTCCACTTT	CASSPRGTGDSPLHF
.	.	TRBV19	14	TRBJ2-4	TGTGCCAGTAGTATAGGTCTTACGAACGGCATTCAGTACTTC	CASSIGLTNGIQYF
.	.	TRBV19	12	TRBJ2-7	TGTGCCAGTCCCCACAGGGTCTGTGAGCAGTACTTC	CASPHRVCEQYF
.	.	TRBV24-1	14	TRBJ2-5	TGTGCCACCAGGGCCTCAGGGGCAGGCGAGACCCAGTACTTC	CATRASGAGETQYF
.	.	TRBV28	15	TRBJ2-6	TGTGCCAGCAGTTTTGTGAGTTCTGGGGCCAACGTCCTGACTTTC	CASSFVSSGANVLTF
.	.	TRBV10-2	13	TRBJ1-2	TGCGCCAGCAGTGCCGGGACTGGAGGAGGCTACACCTTC	CASSAGTGGGYTF
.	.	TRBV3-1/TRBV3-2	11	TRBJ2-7	TGTGCCAGCAGCTCCATCTACGAGCAGTACTTC	CASSSIYEQYF
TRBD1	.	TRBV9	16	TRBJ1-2	TGTGCCAGCAGCTCCCTTAAACAGGGGTTTAACTATGGCTACACCTTC	CASSSLKQGFNYGYTF
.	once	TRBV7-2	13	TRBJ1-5	TGTGCCAGCAGCTTAAGAGGGAATCAGCCCCAGCATTTT	CASSLRGNQPQHF
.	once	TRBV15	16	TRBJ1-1	TGTGCCACCAGCAGAGATGCAGGGAACGCGAACACTGAAGCTTTCTTT	CATSRDAGNANTEAFF
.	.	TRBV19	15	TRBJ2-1	TGTGCCAGTGCCTTTAGCCTGAGCTCCTACAATGAGCAGTTCTTC	CASAFSLSSYNEQFF
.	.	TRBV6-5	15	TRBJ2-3	TGTGCCAGCAGTTCAACCCCACCGCTAGAAGATACGCAGTATTTT	CASSSTPPLEDTQYF
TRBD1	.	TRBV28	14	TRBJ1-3	TGTGCCAGCTGGGACAGAAAATATGGAAACACCATATATTTT	CASWDRKYGNTIYF
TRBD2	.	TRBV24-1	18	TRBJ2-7	TGTGCCACCGCGGCGTCAGCGGGAGGCTCTTTTAGCTCCTACGAGCAGTACTTC	CATAASAGGSFSSYEQYF
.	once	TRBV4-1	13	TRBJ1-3	TGCGCCAGCAGCCAAGTGGGCCGTCGCTCCATATATTTT	CASSQVGRRSIYF
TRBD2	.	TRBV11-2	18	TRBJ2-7	TGTGCCAGCAGCTTAGACCATCCGGGGGGGCGCATTAAGTACGAGCAGTACTTC	CASSLDHPGGRIKYEQYF